The 9 T cell receptor beta chains reported below all come from one sample, sequenced in a study of a mutant IDH1 vaccine in newly diagnosed glioma (dated by TCRdb to the early 2020s). The library was generated by the immunoSEQ multiplex PCR assay. TCRdb provides this immuneACCESS table in a form limited to in-frame rearrangements. Some clones are lacking; in checked studies, under half of them reflect an unresolved V gene, and why the rest are absent is not known. The sample profile shows around 32,000 clones; around four fifths of them were found once. The top ten constitute 3.2% of the sample. These receptors' antigens are unknown. What this sample's time point label stands for: week 35, safety follow-up. Each vaccine dose was 300 ug of a 20-mer mutant IDH1 peptide in Montanide, given subcutaneously with topical imiquimod. Sequences were derived from PBMCs, sampled from a glioma patient whose treatment included an IDH1 peptide vaccine. These receptors originate from a man aged 40-49 years with glioma. Some clones in this sample may be carry-over from other donors' samples.

This clone has just one count. The chain uses TRBV2 and TRBJ1-5; TRBD1 aligns across 8 bases. J lost 11 bases, V lost 3 bases, and 12 bases had no gene match. Germline-derived CDR1 and CDR2 are SNHLY and FYNNEI. The CDR3 runs to 15 residues. For the CDR3, the DNA is TGTGCCAGCAGTGACGAGACAGGGGCCGGGAGGACCCAGCATTTT. This encodes CASSDETGAGRTQHF.

This clone appeared a few times. The CDR3 loop is CAISEGGRGGNGYTF. DNA of the CDR3: TGTGCCATCAGTGAGGGTGGCAGGGGGGGGAATGGCTACACCTTC. The chain is built from TRBV10-3 and TRBJ1-2, with 7 bases that match TRBD1. Germline CDR1 is ENHRY and CDR2 is SYGVKD. Trimming removed 2 bases from V and 6 bases from J; junction bases left unmatched: 9. The length of the CDR3 is 15 residues.

The J gene is TRBJ2-7, the V gene TRBV5-4; D possibly matches TRBD1 or TRBD2 (5 bases each). V lost 4 bases and J 2 bases, leaving 13 bases between the germline ends. CDR1 and CDR2 from the germline V gene are SGHNT and YYREEE (reference sequence). This CDR3 has 14 amino acids. The CDR3 spells CASSGWDGAYEQYF. Written as DNA, the CDR3 is TGTGCCAGCAGCGGATGGGACGGAGCCTACGAGCAGTACTTC.

The CDR3 reads CASRDVGATWEQYF. The CDR3 DNA follows: TGTGCCAGCAGGGATGTAGGGGCAACTTGGGAGCAGTACTTC. The chain has TRBV2 and TRBJ2-7; a weak D match, TRBD1 (5 bases). There are 14 residues in the CDR3. In germline, CDR1 is SNHLY, CDR2 FYNNEI. The germline V and J ends were trimmed by 6 bases and 7 bases, with 19 bases remaining between them.

Judged by abundance, this clone is medium-sized. The V gene is TRBV29-1, the J gene TRBJ1-1; D not resolved. Trimming shortened V by 6 bases and J by 3 bases, and 14 bases separated the two germline ends. Germline loops: CDR1 SQVTM, CDR2 ANQGSEA. The CDR3 totals 13 residues. CDR3 residues: CSVQISPDTEAFF. CDR3 DNA: TGCAGCGTCCAAATAAGCCCGGACACTGAAGCTTTCTTT.

The V gene is TRBV15, the J gene TRBJ1-4; no clear D. The CDR3 covers 16 residues. The germline V and J ends were trimmed by 2 bases and 8 bases, with 18 bases remaining between them. The germline V gene encodes CDR1 LNHNV and CDR2 YYDKDF (reference sequence). The CDR3 region has the DNA TGTGCCACCAGCAGATCCCCTACGGTAAGGGAAGAAAAACTGTTTTTT. Translation: CATSRSPTVREEKLFF.

V usage is TRBV2 and J usage is TRBJ1-1; no clear D. V was trimmed by 7 bases and J by 3 bases, leaving 12 bases between them. The CDR3 length is 13 residues. Germline CDR1 reads SNHLY; CDR2 reads FYNNEI. The CDR3 sequence is CASTKERDTEAFF. CDR3 in DNA: TGTGCCAGCACTAAAGAGCGGGACACTGAAGCTTTCTTT.

V is TRBV10-1 and J is TRBJ2-7; D gene ambiguous. The germline gives CDR1 WNHNN, CDR2 SYGVQD (reference sequence). The V gene lost 2 bases and the J gene lost 2 bases, with 7 bases spanning the gap. The length of the CDR3 is 13 residues. This CDR3 reads CASSEVAAYEQYF. CDR3 DNA: TGCGCCAGCAGTGAGGTAGCCGCCTACGAGCAGTACTTC.

This chain links TRBV19 with TRBJ2-3; D is perhaps TRBD2 (5 bases). Germline V gene lookup returns CDR1 LNHDA and CDR2 SQIVND (reference sequence). Trimming left V 4 bases short and J 2 bases short, with 13 bases between. CDR3 size: 15 residues. The CDR3: CASSKRQSYTDTQYF. CDR3 nucleotides: TGTGCCAGTAGTAAGCGGCAGTCCTACACAGATACGCAGTATTTT.